The 28 T cell receptor beta chains given below trace back to one sample, sequenced in a study of blood T cell repertoires in COVID-19. Profiling relied on immunoSEQ multiplex PCR, and the TCRdb table lists in-frame clones only, not all of them. The sample contains about 230,000 clones, approximately 81% of which appear only once. Sequenced: peripheral blood. These receptors were collected from a man aged 35 to 55 with acute or convalescent COVID-19.

V usage is TRBV10-3 and J usage is TRBJ2-6, with a weak D call TRBD1 (5 bases). The CDR3 runs to 15 residues. V was trimmed by 3 bases and J by 2 bases, leaving 8 bases between them. Germline lookup yields CDR1 ENHRY and CDR2 SYGVKD. DNA of the CDR3: TGTGCCATCAGTGAAGGGGATCCTGGGGCCAACGTCCTGACTTTC. Its protein is CAISEGDPGANVLTF.

The V and J genes are TRBV30 and TRBJ1-2; D is perhaps TRBD1 (5 bases). The CDR3 consists of 13 residues. Germline V gene sequence: CDR1 GTSNPN, CDR2 SVGIG (reference sequence). The V end lost 1 base, the J end lost 7 bases, and 13 bases lay between the germline ends. The CDR3 is CAWSAGTGGGYTF. CDR3 nucleotide sequence: TGTGCCTGGAGTGCAGGGACTGGGGGTGGCTACACCTTC. Drawing the rest from reference TRBV30 and TRBJ1-2, the complete variable domain is SQTIHQWPATLVQPVGSPLSLECTVEGTSNPNLYWYRQAAGRGLQLLFYSVGIGQISSEVPQNLSASRPQDRQFILSSKKLLLSDSGFYLCAWSAGTGGGYTFGSGTRLTVV.

The rearrangement uses TRBV7-3 and TRBJ1-1; D ambiguous. V gave up 2 bases and J gave up 4 bases, with 8 bases separating them. Germline CDR1 and CDR2: SGHTA and FQGTGA. This CDR3 is 13 amino acids long. The CDR3 protein is CASSLGSGTEAFF. For the CDR3, the DNA is TGTGCCAGCAGCTTAGGATCAGGCACTGAAGCTTTCTTT.

The chain employs TRBV6-5 and TRBJ2-2, with D perhaps TRBD1 (5 bases). The germline V and J ends were trimmed by 7 bases and 4 bases, with 13 bases remaining between them. The germline gives CDR1 MNHEY, CDR2 SVGAGI. This CDR3 comprises 14 residues. CDR3 in amino acids: CASTKGLPTGELFF. Here the CDR3 DNA reads TGTGCCAGCACTAAGGGGCTCCCCACCGGGGAGCTGTTTTTT.

The chain links TRBV6-1 to TRBJ1-2, with 8 bases matching TRBD1. J was trimmed by 5 bases and V by 2 bases; bases with no gene match: 4. The CDR3 is 14 residues long. CDR1 and CDR2 (germline): MNHNS, SASEGT. Here the CDR3 reads CASSETTGGYGYTF. Here the CDR3 DNA reads TGTGCCAGCAGTGAAACAACAGGGGGATATGGCTACACCTTC.

This clone was observed a handful of times. This chain uses TRBV30 with TRBJ1-3; D is unclear. Germline CDR1 GTSNPN, CDR2 SVGIG (reference sequence). Trimming left V 7 bases short and J 5 bases short, with 9 bases between. This CDR3 contains 11 residues. The CDR3 DNA sequence: TGTGCCTCGGCAGACAGAAACACCATATATTTT. This codes for CASADRNTIYF.

J is TRBJ2-7 and V is TRBV18; 9 bases are a match to TRBD1. From germline, CDR1 is KGHSH and CDR2 LQKENI. With 0 bases clipped from V and 3 bases from J, the junction kept 3 bases outside the gene matches. The CDR3 runs to 15 residues. The CDR3 sequence is CASSPPRTGDYEQYF. DNA for the CDR3: TGTGCCAGCTCACCACCGCGGACAGGGGACTACGAGCAGTACTTC.

This chain links TRBV21-1 with TRBJ1-5; the DNA was not used to check the table's D call, TRBD1. TRBV21-1 is recorded as a pseudogene. CDR3 length: 17 residues. The CDR3 reads CASSKAGCSDRRQPQHF. DNA of the CDR3: TGTGCCAGCAGCAAAGCGGGGTGTTCTGACAGACGGCAGCCCCAGCATTTT.

The chain joins TRBV11-2 to TRBJ2-5; TRBD2 matches 7 bases. V trimming: 3 bases; J trimming: 0 bases; junction bases outside the gene matches: 4. Germline assignment: CDR1 SGHAT and CDR2 FQNNGV. CDR3 length equals 15 residues. The CDR3 protein is CASSFWGGHQETQYF. The CDR3 coding sequence is TGTGCCAGCAGCTTTTGGGGGGGTCACCAAGAGACCCAGTACTTC.

The chain employs TRBV6-4 and TRBJ1-5; D is possibly TRBD1 (5 bases). Trimming shortened V by 2 bases and J by 1 base, and 6 bases separated the two germline ends. Germline CDR1 MRHNA, CDR2 SNTAGT. The CDR3 has 14 residues. In DNA form, the CDR3 reads TGTGCCAGCAGTGACGGGGGGAGCAATCAGCCCCAGCATTTT. This sequence encodes CASSDGGSNQPQHF.

Remarks on this clone: At one of its ends the junction is not consistent with the germline gene, which may arise from a read error. This chain joins TRBV2 and TRBJ1-3; 7 bases are a match to TRBD1. There are 14 residues in the CDR3. CDR1 and CDR2 from the germline V gene are SNHLY and FYNNEI. CDR3 amino acids: CASARQGAGNTIYF. The CDR3, as DNA: TGCGCCAGCGCCCGGCAGGGGGCTGGAAACACCATATATTTT.

The chain recombines TRBV6-5 with TRBJ1-1; TRBD1 matches 7 bases. V trimming: 6 bases; J trimming: 2 bases; junction bases outside the gene matches: 6. The CDR3 spans 14 residues. Germline V gene data show CDR1 as MNHEY and CDR2 as SVGAGI. CDR3 nucleotides: TGTGCCAGCAGAGCCAGGACAGGCAACACTGAAGCTTTCTTT. It encodes CASRARTGNTEAFF.

V gene TRBV7-9 combines with J gene TRBJ1-6; 7 bases map to TRBD1. Germline CDR1 and CDR2: SEHNR and FQNEAQ (reference sequence). This CDR3 has 16 residues. J was trimmed by 7 bases and V by 2 bases; bases with no gene match: 8. CDR3 nucleotides: TGTGCCAGCAGCTTAACACGACAGGGCGCCAATTCACCCCTCCACTTT. It encodes CASSLTRQGANSPLHF.

This rearrangement joins TRBV7-2 to TRBJ1-1; possible D gene TRBD1, 6 bases. The CDR3 extends over 13 amino acids. V was cut by 5 bases and J by 1 base, with 8 bases left in between. Germline lookup yields CDR1 SGHTA and CDR2 FQGNSA. CDR3 coding DNA: TGTGCCAGCAGCAAACAGGGGAACACTGAAGCTTTCTTT. It is translated as CASSKQGNTEAFF.

CDR3 DNA: TGTGCCAGCAGTTCCTCGACAGGGAACTATGGCTACACCTTC. It yields the protein CASSSSTGNYGYTF. V gene TRBV3-1 (or the pseudogene TRBV3-2) combines with J gene TRBJ1-2; 7 bases fit TRBD1. The CDR3 length is 14 residues. J gave up 2 bases and V 6 bases, and 6 bases lay outside the gene matches. Germline V lookup: CDR1 LGHDT, CDR2 YNNKEL (reference sequence).

This rearrangement joins TRBV19 to TRBJ2-3; 10 bases align to TRBD1. V lost 8 bases, J lost 3 bases, and 5 bases stayed unmatched. This CDR3 is 14 amino acids long. Germline values: CDR1 LNHDA, CDR2 SQIVND (reference sequence). Here the CDR3 reads CASGRQGATDTQYF. CDR3 nucleotides: TGTGCCAGTGGGAGACAGGGGGCAACAGATACGCAGTATTTT.

This clone was observed once. The rearrangement joins TRBV7-3 to TRBJ2-1, with TRBD2 identical over 7 bases. Per the germline V gene, CDR1 is SGHTA and CDR2 is FQGTGA. The V segment lost 3 bases and the J segment 5 bases; nucleotides outside the gene matches: 4. The CDR3 loop spans 14 amino acids. The CDR3: CASSFGGKNNEQFF. CDR3 in DNA: TGTGCCAGCAGCTTCGGGGGGAAAAACAATGAGCAGTTCTTC.

The rearrangement joins TRBV28 to TRBJ1-3; TRBD1 agrees at 9 bases. The V gene's germline CDR1 is MDHEN and CDR2 SYDVKM. The CDR3 has 17 amino acids. The J segment lost 0 bases and the V segment lost 6 bases, leaving 9 bases of the junction unmatched. The CDR3 coding sequence is TGTGCCAGCAGCCCCGACAGGGGGATCTTCTCTGGAAACACCATATATTTT. Translating it yields CASSPDRGIFSGNTIYF. Full variable domain (missing parts from reference TRBV28 and TRBJ1-3): DVKVTQSSRYLVKRTGEKVFLECVQDMDHENMFWYRQDPGLGLRLIYFSYDVKMKEKGDIPEGYSVSREKKERFSLILESASTNQTSMYLCASSPDRGIFSGNTIYFGEGSWLTVV.

V usage is TRBV7-9 and J usage is TRBJ2-6; D might be TRBD1 (6 bases). The CDR3 length is 15 residues. With 6 bases removed from V and 4 bases from J, the gap between germline ends came to 13 bases. Germline V lookup: CDR1 SEHNR, CDR2 FQNEAQ (reference sequence). The DNA for the CDR3 is TGTGCCAGCAGTATACAGGGCACAGGGGCCAACGTCCTGACTTTC. Encoded protein: CASSIQGTGANVLTF.

The genes are TRBV3-1 (or the pseudogene TRBV3-2) and TRBJ2-3, with TRBD2 matching 14 bases. The ends lost 2 bases at V and 3 bases at J; junction bases unmatched: 7. The CDR3 length is 18 residues. Germline lookup yields CDR1 LGHDT and CDR2 YNNKEL (reference sequence). Here the CDR3 reads CASSQTGLAGGRTDTQYF. CDR3 nucleotides: TGTGCCAGCAGCCAAACAGGACTAGCGGGGGGCCGGACAGATACGCAGTATTTT.

The V call is TRBV18, the J call TRBJ2-3; no clear D. The CDR3 is 14 amino acids. The germline V and J ends were trimmed by 6 bases and 2 bases, with 12 bases remaining between them. CDR1 is KGHSH and CDR2 is LQKENI in the germline V gene. CDR3 in DNA: TGTGCCAGCTCCCCGACACCCTCCACAGATACGCAGTATTTT. Its protein product is CASSPTPSTDTQYF.

This rearrangement joins TRBV10-2 to TRBJ1-4; TRBD1 matches 7 bases. Trimming removed 6 bases from V and 4 bases from J; junction bases left unmatched: 5. The CDR3 extends over 14 amino acids. Germline CDR1 WSHSY, CDR2 SAAADI. The CDR3 bases are TGCGCCAGCAGAATGGGACAGTTTAATGAAAAACTGTTTTTT. This gives the protein CASRMGQFNEKLFF.

This chain links TRBV9 with TRBJ1-6; no reliable D call. The V end was cut by 0 bases, the J end by 0 bases, with 4 bases between. There are 15 residues in the CDR3. Germline V lookup: CDR1 SGDLS, CDR2 YYNGEE. The CDR3: CASSVAGSYNSPLHF. The CDR3 DNA follows: TGTGCCAGCAGCGTAGCGGGCTCCTATAATTCACCCCTCCACTTT.

The chain has TRBV7-3 and TRBJ2-3; the match to TRBD1 covers 11 bases. Germline V gives CDR1 SGHTA, CDR2 FQGTGA. The CDR3 has 14 residues. V was clipped by 4 bases and J by 4 bases; unmatched bases: 1. The DNA of the CDR3 is TGTGCCAGCAGCTGGGACAGGGGGGCAGATACGCAGTATTTT. This sequence encodes CASSWDRGADTQYF.

The J gene is TRBJ2-3, the V gene TRBV6-1; D gene ambiguous. The CDR3 is 11 amino acids. V lost 2 bases and J lost 7, with 4 bases in between. CDR1 and CDR2 (germline): MNHNS, SASEGT. CDR3 region: CASSEINTQYF. The CDR3 DNA follows: TGTGCCAGCAGTGAAATAAATACGCAGTATTTT.

This clone was recorded once. The V gene is TRBV3-1 (or the pseudogene TRBV3-2), the J gene TRBJ1-3; TRBD1 is a possible D gene (6 bases). Trimming removed 2 bases at V and 1 base at J, with 15 bases between. This CDR3 comprises 17 residues. CDR1 LGHDT and CDR2 YNNKEL come from the germline V gene (reference sequence). DNA of the CDR3: TGTGCCAGCAGCCAAAAGACAGGTCGTCAATCTGGAAACACCATATATTTT. The encoded protein is CASSQKTGRQSGNTIYF.

The genes are TRBV30 and TRBJ2-7; TRBD2 matches 9 bases. Germline V gives CDR1 GTSNPN, CDR2 SVGIG (reference sequence). This CDR3 has 14 amino acids. Trimming at V came to 1 base and at J to 2 bases, leaving 3 bases not matched to a gene. In nucleotides, the CDR3 is TGTGCCTGGAGTGCTAGCGGGAAAACCTACGAGCAGTACTTC. It translates to CAWSASGKTYEQYF.

This chain connects TRBV29-1 to TRBJ1-2; tentatively, D is TRBD1 (5 bases). The CDR3 has 13 amino acids. The V gene's germline CDR1 is SQVTM and CDR2 ANQGSEA. V shed 2 bases and J shed 3 bases, with 10 bases lying between them. The CDR3 DNA follows: TGCAGCGTTGAACCCAACAGGTACTATGGCTACACCTTC. Its translation: CSVEPNRYYGYTF.